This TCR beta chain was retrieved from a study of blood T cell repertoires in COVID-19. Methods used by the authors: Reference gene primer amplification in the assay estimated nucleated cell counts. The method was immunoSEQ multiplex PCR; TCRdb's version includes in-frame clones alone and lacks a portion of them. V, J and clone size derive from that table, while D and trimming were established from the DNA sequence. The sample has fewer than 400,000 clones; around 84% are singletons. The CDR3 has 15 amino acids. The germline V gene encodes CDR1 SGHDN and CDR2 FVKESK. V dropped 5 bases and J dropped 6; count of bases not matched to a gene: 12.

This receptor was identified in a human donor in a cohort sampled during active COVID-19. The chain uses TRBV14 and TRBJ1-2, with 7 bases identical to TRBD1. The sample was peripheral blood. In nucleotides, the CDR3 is TGTGCCAGCAGCTCGCGGACAGGATCCAACAATGGCTACACCTTC. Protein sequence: CASSSRTGSNNGYTF.